Presented here are 32 T cell receptor beta chains from one specimen sequenced in a study of T cell responses to AZD1222 COVID-19 vaccine. Repertoires were generated with immunoSEQ multiplex PCR, while TCRdb's copy carries only in-frame clones and drops some. This sample has about 120,000 clones, with approximately 92% found just once. The material sequenced was peripheral blood, taken on day 0 of AZD1222 vaccination. The origin of the receptors is an adult in good health.

The chain has TRBV9 and TRBJ1-4, with 9 positions matching TRBD1. The CDR3 contains 18 residues. Germline trimming cut 1 base from V and 2 bases from J; bases unmatched to any gene: 9. Germline values: CDR1 SGDLS, CDR2 YYNGEE. The CDR3: CASSVPLDRGATNEKLFF. In DNA, the CDR3 is TGTGCCAGCAGCGTACCCTTGGACAGGGGAGCGACTAATGAAAAACTGTTTTTT.

The chain carries TRBV5-5 and TRBJ1-1; TRBD1 matches 9 bases. Germline lookup yields CDR1 SGHKS and CDR2 YYEKEE (reference sequence). The CDR3 length is 15 residues. The ends lost 1 base at V and 6 bases at J; junction bases unmatched: 7. For the CDR3, the DNA is TGTGCCAGCAGCTTGACAGGGGGCGCTTGGGCTGAAGCTTTCTTT. This sequence encodes CASSLTGGAWAEAFF.

This clone has only one observation. CDR3 region: CASSRSGQGVSYGYTF. The DNA for the CDR3 is TGTGCCAGCAGTCGGTCGGGACAGGGGGTGAGTTATGGCTACACCTTC. V usage is TRBV27 and J usage is TRBJ1-2; TRBD1 matches at 11 bases. Germline CDR1 and CDR2: MNHEY and SMNVEV (reference sequence). The V gene end was trimmed by 5 bases and the J gene end by 5 bases; junction bases not matched to a gene: 10. The CDR3 covers 16 residues.

This clone showed up just once. This chain connects TRBV28 to TRBJ2-3, with 8 bases that match TRBD2. The CDR3 totals 18 residues. CDR1 MDHEN and CDR2 SYDVKM come from the germline V gene. V dropped 7 bases and J dropped 1; count of bases not matched to a gene: 16. In nucleotides, the CDR3 is TGTGCCAGCACCCTACCGGGGGGGCTGGGGTGGGGCACAGATACGCAGTATTTT. Translation gives CASTLPGGLGWGTDTQYF.

The rearrangement uses TRBV24-1 and TRBJ2-7, with 9 bases lining up with TRBD1. The germline CDR1 and CDR2 sequences are KGHDR and SFDVKD. Unmatched junction bases numbered 12, after V lost 4 bases and J lost 3 bases. The CDR3 has 17 amino acids. For the CDR3, the DNA is TGTGCCACCAGTGACCCACCGGGACAGGGCGTACTCTACGAGCAGTACTTC. Translation: CATSDPPGQGVLYEQYF.

This clone has a handful of counts. CDR3 DNA: TGTGCCAGCAGTAAGACAGGTGTTGGGCAGTACTTC. Residues: CASSKTGVGQYF. The chain has TRBV6-6 and TRBJ2-7, with D possibly being TRBD1 (6 bases). CDR3 length: 12 amino acids. Between the trimmed V and J ends, which lost 5 bases and 9 bases, there was a span of 14 bases. Germline CDR1 is MNHNY and CDR2 is SVGAGI (reference sequence).

This rearrangement joins TRBV6-5 to TRBJ1-5; D is perhaps TRBD1 (5 bases). V dropped 6 bases and J dropped 5 bases, with 14 bases sitting between them. The CDR3 length is 14 residues. From germline, CDR1 is MNHEY and CDR2 SVGAGI. In nucleotides, the CDR3 is TGTGCCAGCAGCTGGGGCGCGGGGGATCAGCCCCAGCATTTT. Translated, it gives CASSWGAGDQPQHF.

V usage is TRBV15 and J usage is TRBJ1-4; weak D call: TRBD1 (6 bases). Germline CDR1 and CDR2: LNHNV and YYDKDF (reference sequence). The V gene lost 2 bases and the J gene lost 0 bases, with 10 bases spanning the gap. This CDR3 region has 16 residues. In nucleotides, the CDR3 is TGTGCCACCAGCAGACTCTACAGGGCAACTAATGAAAAACTGTTTTTT. Translated, it gives CATSRLYRATNEKLFF.

The sample holds one count of this clone. The V gene is TRBV9, the J gene TRBJ1-1, with D possibly TRBD1 on 6 matching bases. The germline V gene encodes CDR1 SGDLS and CDR2 YYNGEE. Trimming left V 0 bases short and J 4 bases short, with 10 bases between. This CDR3 has 14 amino acids. The CDR3 bases are TGTGCCAGCAGCGTAGCCCAGGGGAGCACTGAAGCTTTCTTT. Translating gives CASSVAQGSTEAFF.

The V gene is TRBV29-1, the J gene TRBJ2-3; D might be TRBD1 (7 bases). The CDR3 extends over 13 amino acids. The germline CDR1 and CDR2 sequences are SQVTM and ANQGSEA. Trimming pared 8 bases from V and 6 bases from J, leaving 18 bases between. DNA for the CDR3: TGCAGCTATGAGGAACAGGGGAGGGATACGCAGTATTTT. Its translation is CSYEEQGRDTQYF.

The chain links TRBV5-1 to TRBJ2-2; weak D call: TRBD2 (6 bases). The CDR3 is made up of 15 amino acids. V was trimmed by 4 bases and J by 1 base, leaving 11 bases between them. Germline-derived CDR1 and CDR2 are SGHRS and YFSETQ. The CDR3, as DNA: TGCGCCAGCAGCCTAAATAGCGGGAACACCGGGGAGCTGTTTTTT. Translated: CASSLNSGNTGELFF.

This clone was recorded only once. This chain uses TRBV19 with TRBJ1-3, with a possible D match to TRBD1 (5 bases). Between the trimmed V and J ends, which lost 6 bases and 1 base, there was a span of 13 bases. Germline CDR1 LNHDA, CDR2 SQIVND (reference sequence). This CDR3 comprises 15 residues. The CDR3 bases are TGTGCCAGTAGCCGGCAGGGCAGGTCTGGAAACACCATATATTTT. Amino acid sequence: CASSRQGRSGNTIYF.

The genes are TRBV6-6 and TRBJ2-2; D possibly matches TRBD1 or TRBD2 (5 bases each). This CDR3 comprises 16 residues. The germline V gene encodes CDR1 MNHNY and CDR2 SVGAGI (reference sequence). V was clipped by 4 bases and J by 0 bases, with 12 bases between them. In nucleotides, the CDR3 is TGTGCCAGCAGTTCGGGACCGTTCGCGAACACCGGGGAGCTGTTTTTT. Protein: CASSSGPFANTGELFF.

The J gene is TRBJ2-5, the V gene TRBV14; TRBD1 aligns across 7 bases. The ends lost 8 bases at V and 3 bases at J; junction bases unmatched: 6. The germline CDR1 and CDR2 sequences are SGHDN and FVKESK. There are 13 residues in the CDR3. This CDR3 reads CASSGTAKETQYF. In DNA, the CDR3 is TGTGCCAGCTCCGGGACAGCCAAAGAGACCCAGTACTTC.

J is TRBJ1-5 and V is TRBV15; no definite D call. The CDR3 runs 16 residues. Germline V gene data show CDR1 as LNHNV and CDR2 as YYDKDF (reference sequence). V lost 5 bases and J 5 bases, leaving 19 bases between the germline ends. The CDR3 spells CATSFLRNGFDQPQHF. CDR3 nucleotide sequence: TGTGCCACCAGCTTCCTTCGGAATGGATTCGATCAGCCCCAGCATTTT.

CDR3 in amino acids: CASSRQVAGGYEQYF. In DNA form, the CDR3 reads TGTGCCAGTAGTCGCCAGGTAGCGGGAGGGTACGAGCAGTACTTC. The genes are TRBV19 and TRBJ2-7; 11 nucleotides line up with TRBD2. With V trimmed by 5 bases and J by 4 bases, 7 bases remained unmatched. The CDR3 contains 15 residues. From germline, CDR1 is LNHDA and CDR2 SQIVND (reference sequence).

This clone was seen more than once but under ten times. The chain uses TRBV2 and TRBJ2-2; perhaps TRBD2 as D (6 bases). The CDR3 has 15 residues. The V and J ends lost 7 bases and 5 bases respectively, with 17 bases between them. The germline gives CDR1 SNHLY, CDR2 FYNNEI. The CDR3: CASTGQGGTTGELFF. For the CDR3, the DNA is TGTGCCAGCACGGGGCAGGGCGGGACGACCGGGGAGCTGTTTTTT.

CDR3 loop: CASSKFQRRVQPQHF. CDR3 bases: TGTGCCAGCAGCAAGTTCCAAAGGAGGGTCCAGCCCCAGCATTTT. The chain recombines TRBV21-1 with TRBJ1-5. TRBV21-1 corresponds to a pseudogene. The CDR3 consists of 15 residues.

This clone has only a few counts. The V and J genes are TRBV23-1 and TRBJ1-5; D possibly corresponds to TRBD1 (5 bases). TRBV23-1 is reported as an ORF; its role is uncertain. Trimming took off 0 bases at V and 7 bases at J, with 10 bases between the two ends. The CDR3 is 14 amino acids. The CDR3 nucleotides read TGCGCCAGCAGTCAATCGAGCAGGGAACAGCCCCAGCATTTT. Translated: CASSQSSREQPQHF.

This chain links TRBV4-2 with TRBJ2-3; D may correspond to TRBD1 or TRBD2 (5 bases each). CDR1 is LGHNA, CDR2 YNFKEQ, per germline. CDR3 length: 15 amino acids. Trimming cost V 3 bases and J 3 bases, with 13 bases left between them. CDR3 residues: CASSHRGGVTDTQYF. In nucleotides, the CDR3 is TGTGCCAGCAGCCATCGTGGGGGAGTAACAGATACGCAGTATTTT.

V is TRBV7-9 and J is TRBJ2-7, with 11 bases aligning to TRBD2. Germline trimming cut 1 base from V and 2 bases from J; bases unmatched to any gene: 4. The germline V gene encodes CDR1 SEHNR and CDR2 FQNEAQ (reference sequence). The CDR3 extends over 16 amino acids. CDR3: CASSLVLAGDAYEQYF. The CDR3, as DNA: TGTGCCAGCAGCTTAGTACTAGCGGGAGATGCCTACGAGCAGTACTTC. Using reference TRBV7-9 and TRBJ2-7 for the parts outside the CDR3, the full variable domain is DTGVSQNPRHKITKRGQNVTFRCDPISEHNRLYWYRQTLGQGPEFLTYFQNEAQLEKSRLLSDRFSAERPKGSFSTLEIQRTEQGDSAMYLCASSLVLAGDAYEQYFGPGTRLTVT.

This sequence joins TRBV3-1 (or the pseudogene TRBV3-2) and TRBJ1-5, with 11 bases matching TRBD1. In germline, CDR1 is LGHDT, CDR2 YNNKEL (reference sequence). The CDR3 covers 16 residues. Trimming removed 3 bases from V and 3 bases from J; junction bases left unmatched: 4. In nucleotides, the CDR3 is TGTGCCAGCAGCCAGCGGACAGGGGGCACCAATCAGCCCCAGCATTTT. Protein sequence: CASSQRTGGTNQPQHF.

This sequence joins TRBV10-3 and TRBJ1-1; 8 nucleotides match TRBD1. Germline CDR1 reads ENHRY; CDR2 reads SYGVKD. The CDR3 consists of 12 residues. Trimming took 10 bases from V and 10 from J; bases not matched to a gene: 11. This CDR3 is CASRQGQEGAFF. The CDR3 DNA reads as TGTGCCAGCCGACAGGGGCAGGAAGGAGCTTTCTTT.

The chain carries TRBV28 and TRBJ1-2; D uncertain. This CDR3 contains 14 residues. Between the trimmed V and J ends, which lost 2 bases and 8 bases, there was a span of 15 bases. Germline CDR1 and CDR2: MDHEN and SYDVKM. Here the CDR3 reads CASSLPSPKVGYTF. CDR3 nucleotide sequence: TGTGCCAGCAGTTTACCATCGCCAAAAGTCGGCTACACCTTC.

This rearrangement joins TRBV28 to TRBJ2-2; D remains unclear. This CDR3 has 12 amino acids. Germline CDR1 is MDHEN and CDR2 is SYDVKM. Trimming left V 3 bases short and J 4 bases short, with 3 bases between. DNA for the CDR3: TGTGCCAGCAGTTTCTTCACCGGGGAGCTGTTTTTT. Translation gives CASSFFTGELFF.

The J gene is TRBJ1-6, the V gene TRBV2; D not certain. Germline V gene sequence: CDR1 SNHLY, CDR2 FYNNEI. V gave up 6 bases and J gave up 10 bases, with 13 bases separating them. The CDR3 consists of 13 residues. The CDR3 region is CASRGWGISPLHF. CDR3 DNA sequence: TGTGCCAGCAGGGGTTGGGGAATCTCACCCCTCCACTTT.

The J gene is TRBJ2-7, the V gene TRBV30, with no clear D. Per germline, CDR1 GTSNPN and CDR2 SVGIG (reference sequence). This CDR3 contains 11 residues. V was clipped by 0 bases and J by 3 bases, with 3 bases between them. CDR3 DNA sequence: TGTGCCTGGAGTGTACTCTACGAGCAGTACTTC. Its translation is CAWSVLYEQYF. The full variable domain, rest sourced from reference TRBV30 and TRBJ2-7, is SQTIHQWPATLVQPVGSPLSLECTVEGTSNPNLYWYRQAAGRGLQLLFYSVGIGQISSEVPQNLSASRPQDRQFILSSKKLLLSDSGFYLCAWSVLYEQYFGPGTRLTVT.

The V call is TRBV3-1 (or the pseudogene TRBV3-2), the J call TRBJ1-2; the D is unclear. Trimming shortened V by 1 base and J by 1 base, and 13 bases separated the two germline ends. The CDR3 is 16 amino acids. Germline V gene sequence: CDR1 LGHDT, CDR2 YNNKEL (reference sequence). Written as DNA, the CDR3 is TGTGCCAGCAGCCAAGTTATGGGCCAACATAACTATGGCTACACCTTC. Translation: CASSQVMGQHNYGYTF.

The rearrangement joins TRBV19 to TRBJ2-7; D perhaps matches TRBD1 (5 bases). Trimming removed 4 bases at V and 0 bases at J, with 10 bases between. Looked up from germline, CDR1 is LNHDA and CDR2 is SQIVND (reference sequence). The CDR3 is made up of 14 amino acids. CDR3 sequence: CASSTGSNSYEQYF. The CDR3 region has the DNA TGTGCCAGTAGTACAGGGTCAAACTCCTACGAGCAGTACTTC.

J is TRBJ2-1 and V is TRBV19; either TRBD1 or TRBD2 may supply D (5 bases each). This CDR3 is 15 amino acids long. Looked up from germline, CDR1 is LNHDA and CDR2 is SQIVND (reference sequence). Between the trimmed V and J ends, which lost 4 bases and 3 bases, there was a span of 13 bases. CDR3 DNA sequence: TGTGCCAGTAGTAGGGACGGAGCAGACTACAATGAGCAGTTCTTC. It codes for CASSRDGADYNEQFF.

The CDR3 region is CASSLIVTGEETQYF. CDR3 nucleotides: TGTGCCAGCAGCTTGATAGTGACAGGGGAAGAGACCCAGTACTTC. The V call is TRBV5-8, the J call TRBJ2-5; the match to TRBD1 covers 8 bases. The CDR3 contains 15 residues. CDR1 and CDR2 from the germline V gene are SGHTS and YDEGEE. V lost 1 base to trimming and J lost 3 bases; unmatched junction nucleotides: 5.

On this clone itself: This sample also contains other DNA sequences that code for the same CDR3. V usage is TRBV5-1 and J usage is TRBJ1-5; a possible D gene is TRBD1 (5 bases). Germline loops: CDR1 SGHRS, CDR2 YFSETQ. The CDR3 is 15 amino acids. Trimming took 0 bases from V and 0 from J, leaving 7 bases between them. The DNA for the CDR3 is TGCGCCAGCAGCTTGGCGGGGGATAGCAATCAGCCCCAGCATTTT. It specifies CASSLAGDSNQPQHF.